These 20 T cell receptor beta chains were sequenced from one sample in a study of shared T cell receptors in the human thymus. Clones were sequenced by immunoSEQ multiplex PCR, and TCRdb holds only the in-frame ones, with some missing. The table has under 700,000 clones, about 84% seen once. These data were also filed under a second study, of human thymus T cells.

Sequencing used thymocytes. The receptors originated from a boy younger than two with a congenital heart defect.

CDR3 residues: CASTVGQVRYNEQFF. CDR3 nucleotide sequence: TGTGCCAGCACCGTGGGACAGGTGAGGTACAATGAGCAGTTCTTC. The chain carries TRBV6-1 and TRBJ2-1, with 8 bases lining up with TRBD1. Germline V CDR1 and CDR2: MNHNS, SASEGT. This CDR3 contains 15 residues. The J segment lost 4 bases and the V segment lost 7 bases, leaving 9 bases of the junction unmatched.

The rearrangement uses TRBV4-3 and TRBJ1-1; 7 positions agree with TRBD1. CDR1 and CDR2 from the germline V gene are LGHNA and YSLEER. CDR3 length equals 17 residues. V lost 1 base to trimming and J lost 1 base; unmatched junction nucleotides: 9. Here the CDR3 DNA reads TGCGCCAGCAGCCAAGGAGTCATGGGACAGACGAACACTGAAGCTTTCTTT. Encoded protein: CASSQGVMGQTNTEAFF.

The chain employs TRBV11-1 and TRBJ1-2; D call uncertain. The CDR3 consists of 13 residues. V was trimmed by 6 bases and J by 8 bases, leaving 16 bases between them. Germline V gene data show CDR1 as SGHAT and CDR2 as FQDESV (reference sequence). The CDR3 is CASSAGEGNGYTF. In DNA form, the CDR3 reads TGTGCCAGCAGTGCTGGGGAGGGAAACGGCTACACCTTC.

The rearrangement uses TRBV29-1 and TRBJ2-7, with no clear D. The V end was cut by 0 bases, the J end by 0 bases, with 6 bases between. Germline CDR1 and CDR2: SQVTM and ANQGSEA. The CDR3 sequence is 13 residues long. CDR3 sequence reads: CSVEDHSSYEQYF. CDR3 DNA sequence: TGCAGCGTTGAAGATCACAGCTCCTACGAGCAGTACTTC.

CDR3 protein: CASIRTGVEKLFF. Here the CDR3 DNA reads TGTGCCAGCATCCGGACAGGGGTTGAAAAACTGTTTTTT. The genes are TRBV6-1 and TRBJ1-4, with 9 bases aligning to TRBD1. The CDR3 is made up of 13 amino acids. Germline assignment: CDR1 MNHNS and CDR2 SASEGT. V shed 7 bases, J shed 7 bases, and the junction held 4 bases outside the gene matches.

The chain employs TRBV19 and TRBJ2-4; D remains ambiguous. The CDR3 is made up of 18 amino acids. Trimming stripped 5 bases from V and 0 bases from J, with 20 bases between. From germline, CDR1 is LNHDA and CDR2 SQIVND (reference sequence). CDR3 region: CASSAAPTDILAKNIQYF. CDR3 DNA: TGTGCCAGTAGTGCGGCCCCGACCGATATCCTAGCCAAAAACATTCAGTACTTC.

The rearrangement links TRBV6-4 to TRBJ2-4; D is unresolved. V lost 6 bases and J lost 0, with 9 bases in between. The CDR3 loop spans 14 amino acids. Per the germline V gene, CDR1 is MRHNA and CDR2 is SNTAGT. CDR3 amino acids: CASRSGLAKNIQYF. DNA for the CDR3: TGTGCCAGCAGATCCGGGTTAGCCAAAAACATTCAGTACTTC.

This CDR3 is CASSEGRGSGFPNIQYF. CDR3 in DNA: TGTGCCAGCAGTGAAGGTAGGGGGTCGGGCTTCCCGAACATTCAGTACTTC. This chain uses TRBV6-1 with TRBJ2-4, with D possibly being TRBD1 (6 bases). The V end was cut by 1 base, the J end by 7 bases, with 20 bases between. CDR1 and CDR2 (germline): MNHNS, SASEGT. There are 17 residues in the CDR3.

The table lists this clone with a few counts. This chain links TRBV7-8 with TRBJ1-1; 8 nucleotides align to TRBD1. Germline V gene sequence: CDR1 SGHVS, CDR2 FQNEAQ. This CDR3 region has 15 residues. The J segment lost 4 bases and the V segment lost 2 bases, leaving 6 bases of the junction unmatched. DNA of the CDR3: TGTGCCAGCAGCTTACGGACAGGGCGAGGCACTGAAGCTTTCTTT. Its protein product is CASSLRTGRGTEAFF.

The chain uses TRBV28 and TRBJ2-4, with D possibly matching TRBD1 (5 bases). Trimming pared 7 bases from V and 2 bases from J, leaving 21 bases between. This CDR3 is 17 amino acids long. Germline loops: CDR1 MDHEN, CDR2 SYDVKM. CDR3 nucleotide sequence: TGTGCCAGCACTCCTGGTGGGGCCCGCGCGTCCAAAAACATTCAGTACTTC. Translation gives CASTPGGARASKNIQYF.

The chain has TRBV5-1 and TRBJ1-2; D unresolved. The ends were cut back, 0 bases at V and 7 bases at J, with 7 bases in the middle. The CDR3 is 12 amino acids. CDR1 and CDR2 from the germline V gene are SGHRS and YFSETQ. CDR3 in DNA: TGCGCCAGCAGCTTGGACAATTCTGGCTACACCTTC. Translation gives CASSLDNSGYTF.

CDR3 protein: CAWSQRLAGQASYEQYF. In DNA form, the CDR3 reads TGTGCCTGGAGTCAACGACTAGCGGGACAAGCATCCTACGAGCAGTACTTC. The rearrangement uses TRBV30 and TRBJ2-7; 11 positions agree with TRBD2. With 2 bases clipped from V and 1 base from J, the junction kept 10 bases outside the gene matches. The CDR3 consists of 17 residues. Germline lookup yields CDR1 GTSNPN and CDR2 SVGIG (reference sequence).

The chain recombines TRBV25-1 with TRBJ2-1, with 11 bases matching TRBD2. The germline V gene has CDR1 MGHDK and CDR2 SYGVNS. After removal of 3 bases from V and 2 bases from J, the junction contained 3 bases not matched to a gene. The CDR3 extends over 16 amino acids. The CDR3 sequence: CASSETSGAPYNEQFF. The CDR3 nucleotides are TGTGCCAGCAGTGAGACTAGCGGGGCCCCCTACAATGAGCAGTTCTTC.

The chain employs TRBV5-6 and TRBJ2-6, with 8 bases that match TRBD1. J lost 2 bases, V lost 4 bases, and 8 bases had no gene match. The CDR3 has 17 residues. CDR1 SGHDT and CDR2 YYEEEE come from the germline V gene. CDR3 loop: CASSPTGALTGANVLTF. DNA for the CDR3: TGTGCCAGCAGCCCGACAGGGGCCCTAACTGGGGCCAACGTCCTGACTTTC.

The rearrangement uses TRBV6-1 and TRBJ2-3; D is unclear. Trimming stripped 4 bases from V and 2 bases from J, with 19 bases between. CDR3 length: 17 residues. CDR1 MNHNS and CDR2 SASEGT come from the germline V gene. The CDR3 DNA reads TGTGCCAGCAGTGGGGCCGCCTGGCGACCCTACACAGATACGCAGTATTTT. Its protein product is CASSGAAWRPYTDTQYF.

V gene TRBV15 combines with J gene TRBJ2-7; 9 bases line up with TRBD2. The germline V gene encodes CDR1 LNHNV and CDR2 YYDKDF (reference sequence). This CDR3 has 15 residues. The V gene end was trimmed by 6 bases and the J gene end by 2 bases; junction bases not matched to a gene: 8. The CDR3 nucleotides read TGTGCCACCAGTACCGGACTAGCGCGGGCCTACGAGCAGTACTTC. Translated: CATSTGLARAYEQYF.

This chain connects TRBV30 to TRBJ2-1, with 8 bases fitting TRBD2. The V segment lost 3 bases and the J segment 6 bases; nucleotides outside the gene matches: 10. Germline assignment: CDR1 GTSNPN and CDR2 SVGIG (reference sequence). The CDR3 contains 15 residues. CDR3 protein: CAWSDERENSNEQFF. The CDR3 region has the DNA TGTGCCTGGAGCGACGAGCGGGAGAATAGCAATGAGCAGTTCTTC.

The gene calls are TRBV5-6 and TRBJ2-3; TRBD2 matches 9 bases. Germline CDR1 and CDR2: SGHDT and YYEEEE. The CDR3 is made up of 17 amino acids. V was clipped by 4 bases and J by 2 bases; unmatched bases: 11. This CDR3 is CASSMRLAVLYTDTQYF. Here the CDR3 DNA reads TGTGCCAGCAGCATGCGACTAGCGGTCCTTTACACAGATACGCAGTATTTT.

The CDR3 sequence is CAWSVAGGPDTQYF. CDR3 nucleotide sequence: TGTGCCTGGAGTGTAGCGGGAGGGCCAGATACGCAGTATTTT. The chain joins TRBV30 to TRBJ2-3, with 10 bases aligning to TRBD2. Germline CDR1 reads GTSNPN; CDR2 reads SVGIG (reference sequence). There are 14 residues in the CDR3. Losses at the gene ends were 0 bases for V and 4 bases for J; bases not matched to a gene: 1. The complete variable domain, with remaining parts taken from reference TRBV30 and TRBJ2-3, reads SQTIHQWPATLVQPVGSPLSLECTVEGTSNPNLYWYRQAAGRGLQLLFYSVGIGQISSEVPQNLSASRPQDRQFILSSKKLLLSDSGFYLCAWSVAGGPDTQYFGPGTRLTVL.

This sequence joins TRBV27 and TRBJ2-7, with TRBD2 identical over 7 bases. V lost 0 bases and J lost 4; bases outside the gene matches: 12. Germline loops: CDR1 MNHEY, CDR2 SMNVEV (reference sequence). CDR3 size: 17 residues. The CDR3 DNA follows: TGTGCCAGCAGTTTATCGGGTTTGTCGGGAGCGGGGTACGAGCAGTACTTC. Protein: CASSLSGLSGAGYEQYF.